The source of this T cell receptor beta chain is a study of monozygotic twins with inflammatory bowel disease. Total RNA, at roughly 3,700 ng, went into every TCR library. The unique tags termed UMIs, each holding a 6-nucleotide sample barcode, were added by means of template switching. Both the TCRalpha cDNA and the TCRbeta cDNA were taken through two nested PCRs, lasting roughly 16 and 10 cycles. TCRdb re-analyzed the 5' RACE reads; it lists each CDR3 protein once, without DNA. This sample lists 300,000 to 450,000 distinct CDR3 sequences; its ten largest clones have 2.5% to 3%. This receptor was identified in a human donor with ulcerative colitis or Crohn's disease, or a healthy co-twin of an affected twin (not recorded which). The sample was blood.

The CDR3: CAISPGDPGYTF. The chain couples TRBV10-3 to TRBJ1-2; TCRdb gives TRBD1 as the D gene, but with no DNA this cannot be confirmed. Per the germline V gene, CDR1 is ENHRY and CDR2 is SYGVKD. The CDR3 runs to 12 residues.